The 13 T cell receptor beta chains below were found in one sample sequenced in a study of blood T cell repertoires in COVID-19. Sequencing was performed with immunoSEQ multiplex PCR; in TCRdb, only in-frame clones are kept and a portion is missing. The profile shows 210,000 or so clones, less than 80% of them singletons. The specimen sequenced was peripheral blood. The source is a man in his forties or fifties who had recovered from COVID-19.

The V and J genes are TRBV6-1 and TRBJ2-1, with 12 positions matching TRBD2. Germline CDR1 MNHNS, CDR2 SASEGT. The CDR3 is 15 amino acids. The V segment lost 3 bases and the J segment 7 bases; nucleotides outside the gene matches: 4. CDR3 residues: CASSDGLAGTNEQFF. CDR3 nucleotide sequence: TGTGCCAGCAGTGACGGACTAGCGGGGACGAATGAGCAGTTCTTC.

This chain uses TRBV29-1 with TRBJ1-1; a weak D match, TRBD1 (5 bases). The CDR3 spans 13 residues. Germline-derived CDR1 and CDR2 are SQVTM and ANQGSEA. V gave up 7 bases and J gave up 5 bases, with 17 bases separating them. For the CDR3, the DNA is TGCAGCGCGAATTCGTGGGGGGAGACTGAAGCTTTCTTT. This codes for CSANSWGETEAFF.

The chain joins TRBV7-6 to TRBJ1-3, with a weak D call TRBD1 (6 bases). CDR1 SGHVS and CDR2 FNYEAQ come from the germline V gene. The germline V and J ends were trimmed by 5 bases and 0 bases, with 14 bases remaining between them. The CDR3 runs 16 residues. The CDR3 nucleotides are TGTGCCAGCAGCGCCAACAGGGCGTACTCTGGAAACACCATATATTTT. It codes for CASSANRAYSGNTIYF.

This clone has only one observation. The gene calls are TRBV7-6 and TRBJ2-3, with D perhaps TRBD1 (5 bases). The CDR3 consists of 19 residues. CDR1 and CDR2 (germline): SGHVS, FNYEAQ. V was shortened by 5 bases and J by 0 bases, with 24 bases between the two germline ends. In nucleotides, the CDR3 is TGTGCCAGCAGCCCCACAGACAGTTTCAGGTTCGCTAGCACAGATACGCAGTATTTT. This codes for CASSPTDSFRFASTDTQYF.

The chain has TRBV27 and TRBJ1-4; TRBD1 is a possible D gene (5 bases). The germline V gene has CDR1 MNHEY and CDR2 SMNVEV (reference sequence). With 4 bases removed from V and 5 bases from J, the gap between germline ends came to 14 bases. The CDR3 consists of 15 residues. The DNA for the CDR3 is TGTGCCAGCAGTTCCTGGGGGGAGGGGAATGAAAAACTGTTTTTT. Amino acids: CASSSWGEGNEKLFF. Looking up the rest from reference TRBV27 and TRBJ1-4 gives the full variable domain: EAQVTQNPRYLITVTGKKLTVTCSQNMNHEYMSWYRQDPGLGLRQIYYSMNVEVTDKGDVPEGYKVSRKEKRNFPLILESPSPNQTSLYFCASSSWGEGNEKLFFGSGTQLSVL.

This rearrangement joins TRBV4-2 to TRBJ2-7; 7 positions agree with TRBD2. V shed 3 bases, J shed 1 base, and the junction held 15 bases outside the gene matches. The germline CDR1 and CDR2 sequences are LGHNA and YNFKEQ. The CDR3 runs to 18 residues. CDR3 DNA sequence: TGTGCCAGCAGCCAGGAGGACCCCAAGGCTAGCGGATCCTACGAGCAGTACTTC. Its protein product is CASSQEDPKASGSYEQYF.

This chain links TRBV6-6 with TRBJ2-3; D gene unclear. Germline V gene lookup returns CDR1 MNHNY and CDR2 SVGAGI (reference sequence). The ends were cut back, 6 bases at V and 2 bases at J, with 9 bases in the middle. The CDR3 contains 13 residues. CDR3 protein: CASRNLDTDTQYF. The CDR3 coding sequence is TGTGCCAGCAGAAACTTAGACACAGATACGCAGTATTTT.

There are a few counts of this clone. Here the CDR3 DNA reads TGTGCCAGCGGAAAAGGACAGGCCTACGAGCAGTACTTC. Encoded protein: CASGKGQAYEQYF. The chain couples TRBV9 to TRBJ2-7; 7 nucleotides match TRBD1. V lost 7 bases, J lost 2 bases, and 6 bases stayed unmatched. This CDR3 spans 13 amino acids. CDR1 SGDLS and CDR2 YYNGEE come from the germline V gene.

V and J are TRBV3-1 (or the pseudogene TRBV3-2) and TRBJ1-6; no firm D call. The germline V gene has CDR1 LGHDT and CDR2 YNNKEL (reference sequence). The V and J ends lost 0 bases and 8 bases respectively, with 14 bases between them. The CDR3 is 16 residues long. DNA of the CDR3: TGTGCCAGCAGCCAAGACCCACAGCAGCCTTATTCACCCCTCCACTTT. Translating gives CASSQDPQQPYSPLHF.

V usage is TRBV5-4 and J usage is TRBJ2-1; TRBD2 is a possible D gene (5 bases). The V gene's germline CDR1 is SGHNT and CDR2 YYREEE (reference sequence). Trimming left V 4 bases short and J 0 bases short, with 14 bases between. The CDR3 is 16 residues long. The CDR3 loop reads CASSEKTSRSYNEQFF. The DNA of the CDR3 is TGTGCCAGCAGCGAGAAAACTAGTCGCTCCTACAATGAGCAGTTCTTC.

The V call is TRBV4-2, the J call TRBJ1-3; D possibly corresponds to TRBD1 (5 bases). Per the germline V gene, CDR1 is LGHNA and CDR2 is YNFKEQ. The CDR3 is 16 residues long. Trimming shortened V by 1 base and J by 0 bases, and 10 bases separated the two germline ends. The CDR3 loop is CASSQVTGVSGNTIYF. CDR3 coding DNA: TGTGCCAGCAGCCAAGTCACAGGAGTCTCTGGAAACACCATATATTTT.

This chain uses TRBV7-3 with TRBJ2-1; 9 nucleotides align to TRBD2. V was clipped by 2 bases and J by 10 bases; unmatched bases: 12. The length of the CDR3 is 16 residues. Germline V gene data show CDR1 as SGHTA and CDR2 as FQGTGA. The CDR3 spells CASSLGLAGVSQEQFF. CDR3 nucleotide sequence: TGTGCCAGCAGCTTAGGGTTAGCGGGAGTTTCGCAGGAGCAGTTCTTC.

CDR3 in amino acids: CAISDATGGKYEQYF. The CDR3 nucleotides are TGTGCCATCAGTGACGCGACAGGGGGCAAGTACGAGCAGTACTTC. The genes are TRBV10-3 and TRBJ2-7, with 10 positions matching TRBD1. CDR1 is ENHRY and CDR2 is SYGVKD in the germline V gene. This CDR3 spans 15 amino acids. V shed 3 bases and J 4 bases; nucleotides not matched to a gene: 6.